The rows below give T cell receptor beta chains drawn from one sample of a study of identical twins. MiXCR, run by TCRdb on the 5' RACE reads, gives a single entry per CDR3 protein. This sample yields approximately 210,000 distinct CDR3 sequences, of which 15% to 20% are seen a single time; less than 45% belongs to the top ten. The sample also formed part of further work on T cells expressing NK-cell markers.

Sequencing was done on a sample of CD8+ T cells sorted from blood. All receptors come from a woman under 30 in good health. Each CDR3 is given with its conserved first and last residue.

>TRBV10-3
CAISESTTGPSYGYTF
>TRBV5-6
CASSEQSYNEQFF
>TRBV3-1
CASSQGTPAFSQYF
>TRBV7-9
CASSQADRGLEQYF
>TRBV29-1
CSVDANTEAFF
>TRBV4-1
CASSQVKGDLILYEQYF
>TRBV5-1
CASSRQKPYEQYF
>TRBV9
CASITPWDTIYF
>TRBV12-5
CASGLVRLRTGDQPQHF
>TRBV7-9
CASSHPNAETSGGTQFF
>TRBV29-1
CSAVRQGAGYGYTF
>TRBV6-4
CASSDNGGAGELFF
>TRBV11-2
CASSGTGTAGRRKTGELFF
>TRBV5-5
CASTLRTEAFF
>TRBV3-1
CASSQDQWEDRHEQYF
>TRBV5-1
CASSLEVAGTYNEQFF
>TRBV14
CASSQAGTGLLREEKLFF
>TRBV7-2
CASSLPQGALGNTIYF